The 26 T cell receptor beta chains in this list originate from one sample, sequenced in a study of blood T cells in healthy people across ages. A second about 6 to 12 cycle PCR used barcoded and J-beta primers. Each CDR3 protein is one row after TCRdb ran MiXCR on the 5' RACE reads. The sample gives under 1 million distinct CDR3 sequences, under 45% of which show up once; around 21% is in the top ten. The sequencing input was blood. The receptors here all came from a man between 60 and 75 years old in good health.

This clonotype appeared once. The rearrangement joins TRBV20-1 to TRBJ2-1, with D uncertain. Germline V gene lookup returns CDR1 DFQATT and CDR2 SNEGSKA (reference sequence). V shed 0 bases and J shed 4 bases, with 10 bases lying between them. The CDR3 has 14 residues. The CDR3 bases are TGCAGTGCTAGAGACGACCAAGAATACAATGAGCAGTTCTTC. This encodes CSARDDQEYNEQFF.

This clonotype was observed at least ten times. The V and J genes are TRBV20-1 and TRBJ1-2; D unclear. V was pared by 3 bases and J by 2 bases, with 13 bases between. Germline CDR1 DFQATT, CDR2 SNEGSKA (reference sequence). This CDR3 region has 14 residues. Here the CDR3 reads CSARRDRLNYGYTF. The CDR3 DNA reads TGCAGTGCTAGGCGGGATCGGCTGAACTATGGCTACACCTTC.

The chain recombines TRBV7-6 with TRBJ1-1; D might be TRBD1 (5 bases). The CDR3 covers 16 residues. In germline, CDR1 is SGHVS, CDR2 FNYEAQ. Trimming left V 2 bases short and J 5 bases short, with 18 bases between. This CDR3 is CASSLKGTDLATEAFF. For the CDR3, the DNA is TGTGCCAGCAGCTTAAAAGGGACGGACCTCGCAACTGAAGCTTTCTTT.

As concerns this clonotype: The junction does not match germline at one end; this may be a read error. V is TRBV7-9 and J is TRBJ2-5; 13 nucleotides align to TRBD2. The length of the CDR3 is 16 residues. Looked up from germline, CDR1 is SEHNR and CDR2 is FQNEAQ (reference sequence). For the CDR3, the DNA is TGTGCCGGCAGCTATACGACTAGCGGGGGGAAAGAGACCCAGTACTTC. It translates to CAGSYTTSGGKETQYF.

This sequence joins TRBV14 and TRBJ2-7, with D possibly being TRBD1 (6 bases). The germline V gene has CDR1 SGHDN and CDR2 FVKESK. V lost 2 bases, J lost 3 bases, and 11 bases lay in between. This CDR3 is built from 14 residues. Here the CDR3 reads CASSQNRDNYEQYF. CDR3 DNA: TGTGCCAGCAGCCAAAACCGGGACAACTACGAGCAGTACTTC.

The chain recombines TRBV2 with TRBJ1-2, with a weak D call TRBD1 (6 bases). Germline V gives CDR1 SNHLY, CDR2 FYNNEI. V lost 3 bases, J lost 3 bases, and 14 bases lay in between. The CDR3 covers 15 residues. The CDR3 region has the DNA TGTGCCAGCAGTGATCTGCAGGGACACCACTATGGCTACACCTTC. Encoded protein: CASSDLQGHHYGYTF.

This rearrangement joins TRBV14 to TRBJ1-2; no clear D. Germline-derived CDR1 and CDR2 are SGHDN and FVKESK. This CDR3 has 13 amino acids. V gave up 3 bases and J gave up 3 bases, with 8 bases separating them. The CDR3 DNA follows: TGTGCCAGCAGCCAGAAAAACGACTATGGCTACACCTTC. Translation gives CASSQKNDYGYTF.

The V and J genes are TRBV20-1 and TRBJ1-1, with D tentatively TRBD1 (6 bases). The CDR3 is 14 residues long. CDR1 and CDR2 from the germline V gene are DFQATT and SNEGSKA (reference sequence). V lost 6 bases and J 8 bases, leaving 22 bases between the germline ends. CDR3: CSATSSRGYWEAFF. CDR3 sequence (DNA): TGCAGTGCAACCTCTTCCAGGGGTTACTGGGAAGCTTTCTTT.

The sample holds a few counts of this clonotype. This sequence joins TRBV4-1 and TRBJ1-2, with D uncertain. V dropped 4 bases and J dropped 6 bases, with 18 bases sitting between them. CDR1 is MGHRA, CDR2 YSYEKL, per germline. The CDR3 runs 15 residues. CDR3 coding DNA: TGCGCCAGCAGCCCGTCGTCGGGGATGGGTCATGGCTACACCTTC. This encodes CASSPSSGMGHGYTF.

The chain links TRBV6-1 to TRBJ2-7; D is undetermined. This CDR3 has 12 residues. In germline, CDR1 is MNHNS, CDR2 SASEGT. V shed 2 bases and J shed 10 bases, with 12 bases lying between them. The CDR3 bases are TGTGCCAGCAGTGAAACCAGGCAGCGACAGTACTTC. Amino acid sequence: CASSETRQRQYF.

Regarding this clonotype: The junction departs from the called germline gene at one end, perhaps through a read error. This chain links TRBV5-1 with TRBJ2-6, with D perhaps matching TRBD1 (6 bases). Germline lookup yields CDR1 SGHRS and CDR2 YFSETQ. This CDR3 is 13 amino acids long. The CDR3 DNA reads TGCGCCAGCAGCTTGGCAGGGGCCAACATCCTGACTTTC. Translation gives CASSLAGANILTF.

The rearrangement links TRBV5-1 to TRBJ2-3; 12 nucleotides match TRBD2. V lost 0 bases and J lost 2; bases outside the gene matches: 4. CDR3 length equals 17 residues. Germline CDR1 and CDR2: SGHRS and YFSETQ. The CDR3 loop reads CASSLDPSGRATDTQYF. Written as DNA, the CDR3 is TGCGCCAGCAGCTTGGACCCTAGCGGGAGGGCCACAGATACGCAGTATTTT.

This clonotype was found a few times. The rearrangement uses TRBV29-1 and TRBJ2-7; a possible D gene is TRBD1 (6 bases). Per germline, CDR1 SQVTM and CDR2 ANQGSEA. The CDR3 is 14 residues long. V was shortened by 3 bases and J by 1 base, with 13 bases between the two germline ends. The CDR3 nucleotides are TGCAGCGTTGAGGTAACAGGGTCTTCCTACGAGCAGTACTTC. Its translation is CSVEVTGSSYEQYF.

This sequence joins TRBV4-3 and TRBJ1-2, with D unresolved. The ends were cut back, 0 bases at V and 6 bases at J, with 11 bases in the middle. The length of the CDR3 is 14 residues. Germline V CDR1 and CDR2: LGHNA, YSLEER. The DNA for the CDR3 is TGCGCCAGCAGCCAAGATCGGAGGGTGGATGGCTACACCTTC. Its translation: CASSQDRRVDGYTF.

This sequence joins TRBV15 and TRBJ2-5; TRBD2 might be the D (6 bases). Per the germline V gene, CDR1 is LNHNV and CDR2 is YYDKDF (reference sequence). The CDR3 totals 21 residues. The ends were cut back, 3 bases at V and 0 bases at J, with 29 bases in the middle. This CDR3 is CATSRGRRGLRSISYQETQYF. For the CDR3, the DNA is TGTGCCACCAGCAGGGGAAGGAGGGGACTGAGATCTATTTCGTACCAAGAGACCCAGTACTTC.

This clonotype was picked up a small number of times. The chain combines TRBV6-2 or TRBV6-3 with TRBJ2-7; 9 bases match TRBD2. The V gene's germline CDR1 is MNHEY and CDR2 SVGEGT. V shed 6 bases and J 2 bases; nucleotides not matched to a gene: 5. This CDR3 has 14 residues. This CDR3 is CASSRSGGTYEQYF. The CDR3 DNA is TGTGCCAGCAGCCGAAGCGGGGGGACCTACGAGCAGTACTTC.

The sample holds a few counts of this clonotype. CDR3 sequence reads: CATRGGNQPQHF. CDR3 nucleotides: TGTGCCACCAGGGGAGGGAATCAGCCCCAGCATTTT. This rearrangement joins TRBV10-3 to TRBJ1-5; D might be TRBD1 (6 bases). The germline V and J ends were trimmed by 10 bases and 4 bases, with 11 bases remaining between them. The germline V gene has CDR1 ENHRY and CDR2 SYGVKD. The CDR3 spans 12 residues.

The chain is built from TRBV4-3 and TRBJ1-4, with D unresolved. CDR3 size: 15 residues. Trimming stripped 2 bases from V and 5 bases from J, with 12 bases between. Germline V gene lookup returns CDR1 LGHNA and CDR2 YSLEER. CDR3 in amino acids: CASSQSQRLNEKLFF. The CDR3 DNA is TGCGCCAGCAGCCAAAGCCAGCGGTTAAATGAAAAACTGTTTTTT.

This clonotype was observed a few times. The chain has TRBV29-1 and TRBJ1-2, with a tentative D call TRBD1 (6 bases). CDR1 SQVTM and CDR2 ANQGSEA come from the germline V gene. V lost 6 bases and J 2 bases, leaving 10 bases between the germline ends. This CDR3 is 12 amino acids long. The DNA for the CDR3 is TGCAGCGTCAAGACAGGAAACTATGGCTACACCTTC. As protein: CSVKTGNYGYTF.

The chain recombines TRBV20-1 with TRBJ2-3; D might be TRBD2 (5 bases). This CDR3 comprises 15 residues. Germline V gives CDR1 DFQATT, CDR2 SNEGSKA (reference sequence). The V end lost 1 base, the J end lost 4 bases, and 15 bases lay between the germline ends. CDR3 coding DNA: TGCAGTGCTAGAGTAAGAGGGAAGATGGCAGATACGCAGTATTTT. Encoded protein: CSARVRGKMADTQYF.

This clonotype has ten or more counts. This clone may be a read error of a much larger clone one base away. The chain is built from TRBV4-3 and TRBJ1-6, with D perhaps matching TRBD1 (6 bases). Trimming took 3 bases from V and 2 from J, leaving 11 bases between them. Germline CDR1 LGHNA, CDR2 YSLEER. This CDR3 is 16 amino acids long. Here the CDR3 reads CASSQERGPYNSPLHF. The CDR3 DNA reads TGCGCCAGCAGCCAGGAACGGGGGCCCTATAATTCACCCCTCCACTTT.

This clonotype was seen a handful of times. V usage is TRBV29-1 and J usage is TRBJ2-1; a possible D gene is TRBD1 (6 bases). Trimming shortened V by 6 bases and J by 0 bases, and 12 bases separated the two germline ends. The germline CDR1 and CDR2 sequences are SQVTM and ANQGSEA. This CDR3 has 14 residues. The CDR3 coding sequence is TGCAGCGTAGCGACAGGCAGCTCCTACAATGAGCAGTTCTTC. Protein sequence: CSVATGSSYNEQFF.

V is TRBV6-6 and J is TRBJ1-5; TRBD1 matches at 7 bases. From germline, CDR1 is MNHNY and CDR2 SVGAGI (reference sequence). The J segment lost 4 bases and the V segment lost 6 bases, leaving 9 bases of the junction unmatched. This CDR3 has 15 amino acids. CDR3 in amino acids: CASRLDRVGNQPQHF. The CDR3, as DNA: TGTGCCAGCAGACTAGACAGGGTCGGAAATCAGCCCCAGCATTTT.

The chain recombines TRBV13 with TRBJ2-4; the D is unclear. The DNA matches TRBJ2-7 better at its end, which makes the J call doubtful. CDR1 is PRHDT and CDR2 is FYEKMQ in the germline V gene (reference sequence). The CDR3 contains 14 residues. The CDR3 nucleotides are TGTGCCAGCAGCTCCAGTGACCGGATTGACGAGCAGTACTTC. The encoded protein is CASSSSDRIDEQYF.

Turning to this clonotype: This may stem from a read error, because a much larger clone lies one nucleotide away. V and J are TRBV7-7 and TRBJ2-1, with D possibly matching TRBD1 (6 bases). Looked up from germline, CDR1 is SSHAT and CDR2 is FNYEAQ (reference sequence). This CDR3 spans 13 amino acids. The CDR3 bases are TGTGCTAGCAGCTTATCCGGGGACAATGCGCAGTTCTTC. Protein product: CASSLSGDNAQFF.

The chain joins TRBV29-1 to TRBJ1-1; no clear D. There are 12 residues in the CDR3. CDR1 SQVTM and CDR2 ANQGSEA come from the germline V gene. V dropped 6 bases and J dropped 0 bases, with 8 bases sitting between them. CDR3 sequence reads: CSVVQLNTEAFF. In DNA, the CDR3 is TGCAGCGTAGTACAGCTGAACACTGAAGCTTTCTTT.